These 18 T cell receptor beta chains came from one sample sequenced in a study of blood T cells in healthy people across ages. The second PCR ran about 6 to 11 cycles with a sample-barcoded 5' primer and J-beta primers. One entry per CDR3 protein, called by TCRdb with MiXCR from the 5' RACE reads. This table holds 600,000 or so distinct CDR3 sequences, less than 35% found once. Sequenced: blood. The receptor set was obtained from a woman older than 75 in good health.

This chain connects TRBV20-1 to TRBJ2-1; 10 nucleotides agree with TRBD2. The CDR3 totals 14 residues. V was pared by 6 bases and J by 7 bases, with 9 bases of the junction left unmatched. CDR1 and CDR2 (germline): DFQATT, SNEGSKA (reference sequence). CDR3 protein: CSAYLAGAPNEQFF. The CDR3, as DNA: TGCAGTGCATACCTAGCGGGAGCCCCGAATGAGCAGTTCTTC.

In this sample, this clonotype turned up a few times. A clone one base away is much larger, so this may be a read error. The chain uses TRBV7-2 and TRBJ2-5, with 8 bases fitting TRBD1. The CDR3 runs to 16 residues. Unmatched junction bases numbered 14, after V lost 0 bases and J lost 11 bases. Germline V gene data show CDR1 as SGHTA and CDR2 as FQGNSA. The CDR3 DNA follows: TGTGCCAGCAGCTTAGCACCCCAGGGGGCAATCTATGAGCAGTACTTC. Its protein is CASSLAPQGAIYEQYF.

Ten or more counts support this clonotype. The chain combines TRBV2 with TRBJ2-5, with 11 bases matching TRBD2. There are 14 residues in the CDR3. CDR1 SNHLY and CDR2 FYNNEI come from the germline V gene. Trimming took 7 bases from V and 8 from J; bases not matched to a gene: 9. The CDR3 sequence is CASTGTSGEGTQYF. The CDR3 nucleotides read TGTGCCAGCACAGGGACTAGCGGAGAAGGAACCCAGTACTTC.

This clonotype has ten or more counts. The V and J genes are TRBV12-3 or TRBV12-4 and TRBJ2-5, with 8 bases that match TRBD1. CDR3 length: 15 amino acids. The V segment lost 1 base and the J segment 5 bases; nucleotides outside the gene matches: 6. The CDR3 reads CASSLGRTGRETQYF. The CDR3 region has the DNA TGTGCCAGCAGTTTAGGTCGGACAGGGAGGGAGACCCAGTACTTC.

There are many counts of this clonotype. The V and J genes are TRBV6-2 or TRBV6-3 and TRBJ1-2; 8 bases agree with TRBD1. Losses at the gene ends were 6 bases for V and 2 bases for J; bases not matched to a gene: 5. The germline V gene encodes CDR1 MNHEY and CDR2 SVGEGT. CDR3 length equals 14 residues. CDR3 DNA sequence: TGTGCCAGCAGCAGGGACAGGCTCAACTATGGCTACACCTTC. The encoded protein is CASSRDRLNYGYTF.

As to this clonotype: A much larger clonotype is one base distant, so this may be a read error. CDR3 bases: TGTGCCAGCAGCCCTCGACTGGGGGTCGTCGTAGAGCAGTACTTC. Protein: CASSPRLGVVVEQYF. The V gene is TRBV12-3 or TRBV12-4, the J gene TRBJ2-5, with D perhaps matching TRBD1 or TRBD2 (5 bases each). This CDR3 region has 15 residues. Between the trimmed V and J ends, which lost 6 bases and 11 bases, there was a span of 25 bases.

This clonotype appeared many times. V and J are TRBV10-3 and TRBJ1-6; D may be TRBD1 (6 bases). V was shortened by 10 bases and J by 8 bases, with 15 bases between the two germline ends. The V gene's germline CDR1 is ENHRY and CDR2 SYGVKD. There are 13 residues in the CDR3. The CDR3 DNA reads as TGTGCCACCGGGGGCGCACGGGATTCACCCCTCCACTTT. This gives the protein CATGGARDSPLHF.

This clonotype turned up a few times. V is TRBV6-1 and J is TRBJ2-5; tentatively, D is TRBD2 (5 bases). This CDR3 has 13 residues. In germline, CDR1 is MNHNS, CDR2 SASEGT. V lost 2 bases and J lost 9, with 13 bases in between. CDR3 DNA: TGTGCCAGCAGTGAAAATGGGCCCGGGGCCCAGTACTTC. Its translation: CASSENGPGAQYF.

In this sample, this clonotype turned up a few times. The chain carries TRBV4-3 and TRBJ2-2; 9 bases align to TRBD2. This CDR3 region has 20 residues. V trimming: 1 base; J trimming: 2 bases; junction bases outside the gene matches: 14. Germline lookup yields CDR1 LGHNA and CDR2 YSLEER. CDR3 sequence reads: CASSQVPLGSGGSNTGELFF. Written as DNA, the CDR3 is TGCGCCAGCAGCCAAGTACCCTTGGGGAGCGGGGGGAGTAACACCGGGGAGCTGTTTTTT.

There are many counts of this clonotype. The V and J genes are TRBV30 and TRBJ2-6; TRBD1 matches 11 bases. Germline lookup yields CDR1 GTSNPN and CDR2 SVGIG (reference sequence). V was clipped by 0 bases and J by 2 bases; unmatched bases: 3. The CDR3 sequence is 17 residues long. CDR3 in amino acids: CAWSVGTGGPGANVLTF. In nucleotides, the CDR3 is TGTGCCTGGAGTGTGGGGACAGGGGGACCTGGGGCCAACGTCCTGACTTTC.

V and J are TRBV19 and TRBJ2-4, with D maybe TRBD2 (6 bases). Trimming left V 11 bases short and J 2 bases short, with 13 bases between. Per the germline V gene, CDR1 is LNHDA and CDR2 is SQIVND (reference sequence). The CDR3 loop spans 13 amino acids. CDR3 bases: TGTGCCGGTACGGCGGGGACCAAAAACATTCAGTACTTC. Its translation: CAGTAGTKNIQYF.

There are many counts of this clonotype. The chain recombines TRBV20-1 with TRBJ1-1, with TRBD1 matching over 10 bases. This CDR3 spans 16 amino acids. In germline, CDR1 is DFQATT, CDR2 SNEGSKA (reference sequence). The junction had 13 bases not matched to a gene; V was cut back by 6 bases and J by 3 bases. The CDR3 loop reads CSAPPPGQGYDTEAFF. Written as DNA, the CDR3 is TGCAGTGCGCCTCCCCCGGGACAGGGGTACGACACTGAAGCTTTCTTT.

This clonotype was picked up many times. V usage is TRBV25-1 and J usage is TRBJ1-2; a weak D match, TRBD1 (5 bases). V was pared by 1 base and J by 0 bases, with 15 bases between. Germline V gives CDR1 MGHDK, CDR2 SYGVNS. CDR3 size: 17 residues. The DNA for the CDR3 is TGTGCCAGCAGTGAATGGGCGGGAAGGGGCGCTAACTATGGCTACACCTTC. Translating gives CASSEWAGRGANYGYTF.

The rearrangement uses TRBV3-1 and TRBJ1-2; 7 bases map to TRBD1. The CDR3 sequence is 12 residues long. CDR1 and CDR2 (germline): LGHDT, YNNKEL (reference sequence). The J segment lost 7 bases and the V segment lost 4 bases, leaving 3 bases of the junction unmatched. CDR3 sequence: CASSPDRAGYTF. CDR3 coding DNA: TGTGCCAGCAGCCCAGACAGGGCTGGCTACACCTTC.

The rearrangement links TRBV12-3 or TRBV12-4 to TRBJ2-3; a weak D match, TRBD1 (5 bases). The CDR3 covers 16 residues. V was pared by 5 bases and J by 0 bases, with 15 bases between. CDR3 sequence: CASSLYQGTSTDTQYF. The CDR3 DNA sequence: TGTGCCAGCAGTCTTTATCAGGGTACGAGCACAGATACGCAGTATTTT.

To note about this clonotype: Being one base from a much bigger clone, this may be a read error. The chain combines TRBV24-1 with TRBJ2-3, with unresolved D. The V end was cut by 6 bases, the J end by 4 bases, with 16 bases between. CDR1 and CDR2 from the germline V gene are KGHDR and SFDVKD. This CDR3 is 15 amino acids long. CDR3 coding DNA: TGTGCCACCAGTCCGGGCCTGTTCCCCGCAGATACGCAGTATTTT. Encoded protein: CATSPGLFPADTQYF.

Concerning this clonotype: At one of its ends the junction is not consistent with the germline gene, which may arise from a read error. V gene TRBV7-7 combines with J gene TRBJ2-7; 10 bases fit TRBD1. Looked up from germline, CDR1 is SSHAT and CDR2 is FNYEAQ (reference sequence). The CDR3 contains 15 residues. CDR3 loop: CASSLGQGESYEQYF. The CDR3 coding sequence is TGTGCTAGCAGCTTAGGACAGGGGGAGAGCTACGAGCAGTACTTC.

This clonotype was found many times. The genes are TRBV5-6 and TRBJ2-6; the D call may be TRBD1 or TRBD2 (6 bases each). V dropped 0 bases and J dropped 3 bases, with 10 bases sitting between them. Germline V gene lookup returns CDR1 SGHDT and CDR2 YYEEEE. This CDR3 comprises 16 residues. The CDR3 spells CASSLEGGYGANVLTF. CDR3 bases: TGTGCCAGCAGCTTGGAAGGGGGGTATGGGGCCAACGTCCTGACTTTC.